These 6 T cell receptor beta chains came from one sample sequenced in a study of T cells after posttransplantation cyclophosphamide. Treatment was busulfan-fludarabine conditioning, a marrow graft, and cyclophosphamide on days +3 and +4. Profiling relied on immunoSEQ multiplex PCR, and the TCRdb table lists in-frame clones only, not all of them. The sample yields tens of thousands of clones, without any singletons. The material sequenced was PBMCs, taken after allogeneic stem cell transplant with posttransplant cyclophosphamide. The receptor set was obtained from a young adult male patient who received an allogeneic stem cell transplant from a related donor, was CMV-positive, and had no GVHD. Some T cells could come from the graft donor.

The sample holds a few counts of this clone. The chain is built from TRBV28 and TRBJ1-1, with TRBD1 as a possible D gene (6 bases). CDR1 is MDHEN and CDR2 is SYDVKM in the germline V gene. With 3 bases removed from V and 6 bases from J, the gap between germline ends came to 14 bases. There are 14 residues in the CDR3. The CDR3 region has the DNA TGTGCCAGCAGTTTCAGGGGAGGGAGCGCTGAAGCTTTCTTT. Its protein product is CASSFRGGSAEAFF.

The sample holds many counts of this clone. The rearrangement uses TRBV27 and TRBJ2-7; possibly TRBD1 for D (7 bases). The CDR3 is 13 residues long. Germline V lookup: CDR1 MNHEY, CDR2 SMNVEV (reference sequence). Trimming removed 6 bases at V and 4 bases at J, with 13 bases between. Written as DNA, the CDR3 is TGTGCCAGCAGCCTCGCAGGGGGGTACGAGCAGTACTTC. Translation: CASSLAGGYEQYF.

This clone was recorded many times. The chain is built from TRBV7-9 and TRBJ2-3; 8 bases fit TRBD2. The CDR3 totals 16 residues. J gave up 4 bases and V 2 bases, and 8 bases lay outside the gene matches. Per the germline V gene, CDR1 is SEHNR and CDR2 is FQNEAQ (reference sequence). CDR3 DNA: TGTGCCAGCAGCTTAATCACGGGAGGGAGGGCAGATACGCAGTATTTT. This translates into CASSLITGGRADTQYF.

This clone was seen ten or more times. The rearrangement joins TRBV5-5 to TRBJ1-1; a weak D match, TRBD1 (6 bases). The CDR3 spans 15 residues. In germline, CDR1 is SGHKS, CDR2 YYEKEE (reference sequence). The germline V and J ends were trimmed by 3 bases and 0 bases, with 12 bases remaining between them. CDR3 in amino acids: CASSSYGQLNTEAFF. For the CDR3, the DNA is TGTGCCAGCAGCTCCTACGGACAGCTGAACACTGAAGCTTTCTTT.

This clone has just a few counts. The chain employs TRBV13 and TRBJ2-3; the match to TRBD1 covers 9 bases. V shed 5 bases and J 1 base; nucleotides not matched to a gene: 7. The germline gives CDR1 PRHDT, CDR2 FYEKMQ (reference sequence). The CDR3 extends over 16 amino acids. Here the CDR3 reads CASSRGTGTGTDTQYF. The CDR3 DNA is TGTGCCAGCAGCCGAGGGACAGGGACGGGCACAGATACGCAGTATTTT.

The table lists this clone with many counts. The rearrangement joins TRBV6-5 to TRBJ1-5, with TRBD1 as a possible D gene (6 bases). Germline values: CDR1 MNHEY, CDR2 SVGAGI. This CDR3 spans 13 amino acids. V lost 1 base to trimming and J lost 5 bases, with 6 bases between them. The CDR3 DNA reads as TGTGCCAGCAGTTACTACAGGGATCAGCCCCAGCATTTT. Translation gives CASSYYRDQPQHF.